Following are 23 T cell receptor beta chains from one sample sequenced in a study of early T cells in non-severe SARS-CoV-2 infection. MiXCR was run by TCRdb on the 5' RACE reads, yielding one entry per CDR3 protein. The data show tens of thousands of distinct CDR3 sequences, with 13% seen just once and about 7.7% held by the top ten. Sequenced sample: whole blood. The receptor set was obtained from an adult who was a healthcare worker with PCR-confirmed SARS-CoV-2 infection or an uninfected control (not recorded which).

This clonotype was found a few times. V usage is TRBV5-4 and J usage is TRBJ2-1, with 9 bases aligning to TRBD1. J was trimmed by 1 base and V by 3 bases; bases with no gene match: 5. The CDR3 loop spans 16 amino acids. CDR1 SGHNT and CDR2 YYREEE come from the germline V gene (reference sequence). Written as DNA, the CDR3 is TGTGCCAGCAGCTCATTGACAGGGGGGTCCTACAATGAGCAGTTCTTC. Translated, it gives CASSSLTGGSYNEQFF. Filled out from reference TRBV5-4 and TRBJ2-1, the complete variable domain reads ETGVTQSPTHLIKTRGQQVTLRCSSQSGHNTVSWYQQALGQGPQFIFQYYREEENGRGNFPPRFSGLQFPNYSSELNVNALELDDSALYLCASSSLTGGSYNEQFFGPGTRLTVL.

This clonotype came up many times. The chain is built from TRBV9 and TRBJ1-2; 8 bases fit TRBD1. The CDR3 covers 14 residues. The germline V gene has CDR1 SGDLS and CDR2 YYNGEE. J was trimmed by 5 bases and V by 0 bases; bases with no gene match: 3. DNA of the CDR3: TGTGCCAGCAGCGTAGGGACAGGGAATTATGGCTACACCTTC. Translating it yields CASSVGTGNYGYTF.

This clonotype has just a few counts. The chain is built from TRBV6-5 and TRBJ1-2; 8 bases fit TRBD1. V shed 4 bases and J 6 bases; nucleotides not matched to a gene: 7. CDR3 length: 14 amino acids. CDR1 is MNHEY and CDR2 is SVGAGI in the germline V gene. CDR3 DNA: TGTGCCAGCAGTTCCGGACAGGGACGACATGGCTACACCTTC. This encodes CASSSGQGRHGYTF.

For this clonotype: This may come from a read error, since a much larger clone is one base off. The gene calls are TRBV7-8 and TRBJ2-3; tentatively, D is TRBD1 (6 bases). Looked up from germline, CDR1 is SGHVS and CDR2 is FQNEAQ. Trimming shortened V by 5 bases and J by 2 bases, and 14 bases separated the two germline ends. The CDR3 has 15 amino acids. In DNA, the CDR3 is TGTGCCAGCAGCCGCCGGGACAACCTCACAGATACGCAGTATTTT. Its translation: CASSRRDNLTDTQYF. Based on the CDR3 plus reference TRBV7-8 and TRBJ2-3, the full variable domain is GAGVSQSPRYKVAKRGQDVALRCDPISGHVSLFWYQQALGQGPEFLTYFQNEAQLDKSGLPSDRFFAERPEGSVSTLKIQRTQQEDSAVYLCASSRRDNLTDTQYFGPGTRLTVL.

The chain employs TRBV29-1 and TRBJ1-2; no firm D call. V was shortened by 4 bases and J by 6 bases, with 12 bases between the two germline ends. Germline CDR1 and CDR2: SQVTM and ANQGSEA. The length of the CDR3 is 12 residues. The CDR3 loop reads CSVVGTPHGYTF. The CDR3 DNA reads TGCAGCGTTGTTGGAACTCCCCATGGCTACACCTTC.

The CDR3 DNA is TGCAGCGTAAGCAGGGGAGGCGCCGGGGAGCTGTTTTTT. Amino acids: CSVSRGGAGELFF. This chain links TRBV29-1 with TRBJ2-2; the D gene could be TRBD1 or TRBD2 (6 bases each). The CDR3 covers 13 residues. The germline V gene has CDR1 SQVTM and CDR2 ANQGSEA. Trimming removed 6 bases from V and 6 bases from J, with 14 bases in between.

The gene calls are TRBV7-3 and TRBJ2-1, with D perhaps TRBD1 or TRBD2 (5 bases each). V was cut by 3 bases and J by 4 bases, with 16 bases left in between. The CDR3 length is 16 residues. Germline lookup yields CDR1 SGHTA and CDR2 FQGTGA. This chain's CDR3 is CASSFMGQGPYNEQFF. CDR3 nucleotide sequence: TGTGCCAGCAGCTTTATGGGGCAGGGACCTTACAATGAGCAGTTCTTC.

The sample holds a few counts of this clonotype. The chain recombines TRBV20-1 with TRBJ2-1; 7 nucleotides line up with TRBD2. V gave up 2 bases and J gave up 0 bases; unmatched junction bases: 4. This CDR3 contains 15 residues. Germline V lookup: CDR1 DFQATT, CDR2 SNEGSKA (reference sequence). Here the CDR3 reads CSARSSGSSYNEQFF. The CDR3 DNA follows: TGCAGTGCTAGATCTAGCGGTAGCTCCTACAATGAGCAGTTCTTC.

This clonotype is labeled as medium-sized. The chain links TRBV29-1 to TRBJ2-1, with D unclear. The CDR3 consists of 10 residues. Germline-derived CDR1 and CDR2 are SQVTM and ANQGSEA. Deletions cut 3 bases from V and 8 bases from J, with 5 bases between. The CDR3 DNA sequence: TGCAGCGTTGAGCAGTATGAGCAGTTCTTC. Translating it yields CSVEQYEQFF.

In this sample, this clonotype turned up a few times. The V call is TRBV6-2 or TRBV6-3, the J call TRBJ1-5; D remains unclear. The CDR3 totals 18 residues. Trimming left V 5 bases short and J 7 bases short, with 27 bases between. The germline gives CDR1 MNHEY, CDR2 SVGEGT. CDR3 sequence reads: CASSAYAGSTYTRQPQHF. DNA of the CDR3: TGTGCCAGCAGTGCCTACGCAGGAAGTACTTATACGAGGCAGCCCCAGCATTTT.

This clonotype was seen a handful of times. The chain employs TRBV28 and TRBJ2-3; maybe TRBD1 (5 bases). This CDR3 has 14 residues. Germline assignment: CDR1 MDHEN and CDR2 SYDVKM. V was pared by 7 bases and J by 10 bases, with 21 bases between. CDR3 residues: CASTTPHPPGPQYF. CDR3 bases: TGTGCCAGCACCACTCCCCATCCCCCAGGGCCGCAGTATTTT.

This clonotype has a handful of counts. This sequence joins TRBV7-2 and TRBJ2-2; possible D gene TRBD1, 6 bases. Germline values: CDR1 SGHTA, CDR2 FQGNSA. The CDR3 has 14 amino acids. Between the trimmed V and J ends, which lost 6 bases and 7 bases, there was a span of 15 bases. The CDR3 protein is CASRPTQGIGELFF. For the CDR3, the DNA is TGTGCCAGCAGGCCAACTCAGGGGATCGGGGAGCTGTTTTTT.

The CDR3 is CASTVGGGSNQPQHF. CDR3 in DNA: TGTGCCAGCACCGTCGGCGGGGGCAGCAATCAGCCCCAGCATTTT. The J gene is TRBJ1-5, the V gene TRBV6-2 or TRBV6-3, with a possible D match to TRBD1 (6 bases). Trimming pared 7 bases from V and 1 base from J, leaving 14 bases between. This CDR3 comprises 15 residues. The germline gives CDR1 MNHEY, CDR2 SVGEGT.

This clonotype was detected only a few times. The chain uses TRBV12-3 or TRBV12-4 and TRBJ2-1; TRBD1 matches 8 bases. The CDR3 runs to 15 residues. The ends lost 6 bases at V and 4 bases at J; junction bases unmatched: 8. The CDR3 nucleotides are TGTGCCAGCAGACAGGACAGGGATGGATACAATGAGCAGTTCTTC. This translates into CASRQDRDGYNEQFF.

This clonotype was counted a few times. The chain is built from TRBV5-1 and TRBJ1-1; D is unclear. CDR3 length equals 14 residues. Trimming took off 0 bases at V and 3 bases at J, with 9 bases between the two ends. CDR1 SGHRS and CDR2 YFSETQ come from the germline V gene. The CDR3 sequence: CASSLGGWDTEAFF. Here the CDR3 DNA reads TGCGCCAGCAGCTTGGGAGGGTGGGACACTGAAGCTTTCTTT.

The genes are TRBV6-1 and TRBJ1-1; the D is unclear. The CDR3 length is 13 residues. Deletions cut 0 bases from V and 5 bases from J, with 7 bases between. The germline gives CDR1 MNHNS, CDR2 SASEGT. The CDR3, as DNA: TGTGCCAGCAGTGAAGCGTGGGTGACTGAAGCTTTCTTT. Translated: CASSEAWVTEAFF.

This clonotype was counted at least ten times. The V call is TRBV3-1, the J call TRBJ1-1; TRBD1 might be the D (6 bases). The V gene lost 2 bases and the J gene lost 0 bases, with 13 bases spanning the gap. The CDR3 contains 16 residues. CDR1 and CDR2 from the germline V gene are LGHDT and YNNKEL (reference sequence). This CDR3 is CASSQTGRWVNTEAFF. The CDR3 DNA is TGTGCCAGCAGCCAAACAGGGAGGTGGGTGAACACTGAAGCTTTCTTT.

This clonotype has only a few counts. J is TRBJ1-4 and V is TRBV12-2. TRBV12-2 corresponds to a pseudogene. The CDR3 extends over 14 amino acids. CDR3 sequence (DNA): TGTGCAAGTCGTTCACGGGCCCTGAATGGAAAACTGTTTTTT. Translation: CASRSRALNGKLFF.

The chain couples TRBV19 to TRBJ2-7; 8 nucleotides agree with TRBD2. Germline V lookup: CDR1 LNHDA, CDR2 SQIVND (reference sequence). Trimming cost V 6 bases and J 0 bases; bases outside gene matches: 4. The CDR3 covers 14 residues. CDR3 in amino acids: CASSKTSASYEQYF. The CDR3 region has the DNA TGTGCCAGTAGCAAGACTAGCGCCTCCTACGAGCAGTACTTC.

In regard to this clonotype: A single base separates this from a much larger clone, so it may be a read error. This chain connects TRBV11-2 to TRBJ1-1; 8 positions agree with TRBD1. Germline loops: CDR1 SGHAT, CDR2 FQNNGV. J gave up 3 bases and V 8 bases, and 8 bases lay outside the gene matches. The CDR3 extends over 14 amino acids. The CDR3 nucleotides are TGTGCCAGCGGCATGGACAGGGTGTACACTGAAGCTTTCTTT. Protein sequence: CASGMDRVYTEAFF.

This clonotype was seen ten or more times. This chain joins TRBV2 and TRBJ2-7; maybe TRBD1 (6 bases). Trimming stripped 4 bases from V and 3 bases from J, with 16 bases between. In germline, CDR1 is SNHLY, CDR2 FYNNEI. The length of the CDR3 is 15 residues. The CDR3 here is CASSGSRGVFYEQYF. DNA of the CDR3: TGTGCCAGCAGTGGAAGCAGGGGAGTCTTCTACGAGCAGTACTTC.

A few counts support this clonotype. The V gene is TRBV5-6, the J gene TRBJ2-1, with TRBD2 matching over 13 bases. The V gene's germline CDR1 is SGHDT and CDR2 YYEEEE. This CDR3 is 16 amino acids long. With 3 bases clipped from V and 7 bases from J, the junction kept 7 bases outside the gene matches. In nucleotides, the CDR3 is TGTGCCAGCAGCTCCGCCGGGACTAGCGGGGTGAATGAGCAGTTCTTC. Amino acids: CASSSAGTSGVNEQFF.

The chain links TRBV27 to TRBJ2-3, with D unresolved. V was clipped by 1 base and J by 6 bases, with 17 bases between them. The CDR3 extends over 16 amino acids. From germline, CDR1 is MNHEY and CDR2 SMNVEV (reference sequence). CDR3 loop: CASSLLPRRYGDTQYF. The CDR3 coding sequence is TGTGCCAGCAGTTTATTGCCCAGGCGATACGGGGATACGCAGTATTTT.